The 6 T cell receptor beta chains presented below share a single source sample, sequenced in a study of blood T cell repertoires in COVID-19. The protocol was immunoSEQ multiplex PCR, while the TCRdb copy is restricted to in-frame clones and leaves out a portion. The profile shows about 480,000 clones, 88% of them singletons. Sequencing was carried out using PBMCs or T cells enriched from blood (not recorded which). The receptors originated from a woman in her thirties or forties who had recovered from COVID-19.

The chain uses TRBV14 and TRBJ2-3; TRBD2 might be the D (5 bases). This CDR3 region has 17 residues. The germline gives CDR1 SGHDN, CDR2 FVKESK. V was trimmed by 0 bases and J by 5 bases, leaving 18 bases between them. In nucleotides, the CDR3 is TGTGCCAGCAGCCAAGACCTTCCTAGCCGAGTAGTAGATACGCAGTATTTT. Protein sequence: CASSQDLPSRVVDTQYF.

The CDR3 here is CASSVATGRETQYF. The DNA for the CDR3 is TGTGCCAGCAGCGTAGCTACGGGAAGGGAGACCCAGTACTTC. The gene calls are TRBV9 and TRBJ2-5; tentatively, D is TRBD2 (5 bases). CDR3 length equals 14 residues. Germline V gene lookup returns CDR1 SGDLS and CDR2 YYNGEE. Trimming removed 0 bases at V and 5 bases at J, with 11 bases between.

The chain recombines TRBV6-2 or TRBV6-3 with TRBJ2-2; D gene uncertain. V lost 4 bases, J lost 0 bases, and 6 bases lay in between. The CDR3 has 14 residues. CDR1 MNHEY and CDR2 SVGEGT come from the germline V gene. In nucleotides, the CDR3 is TGTGCCAGCAGTTGGAGTTCGAACACCGGGGAGCTGTTTTTT. Translated: CASSWSSNTGELFF.

The chain employs TRBV7-9 and TRBJ1-2, with TRBD1 identical over 9 bases. The CDR3 is made up of 16 amino acids. CDR1 is SEHNR, CDR2 FQNEAQ, per germline (reference sequence). Unmatched junction bases numbered 8, after V lost 1 base and J lost 5 bases. CDR3 in amino acids: CASSLGLGTGSYGYTF. The CDR3 DNA reads TGTGCCAGCAGCTTAGGTCTTGGGACAGGGAGTTATGGCTACACCTTC.

This chain links TRBV4-1 with TRBJ2-5; 7 bases match TRBD2. The CDR3 is made up of 17 amino acids. Germline V CDR1 and CDR2: MGHRA, YSYEKL. Trimming cost V 0 bases and J 3 bases; bases outside gene matches: 10. CDR3: CASSQDSAGAVKETQYF. DNA for the CDR3: TGCGCCAGCAGCCAAGATTCGGCGGGAGCTGTGAAAGAGACCCAGTACTTC.

V is TRBV7-6 and J is TRBJ1-6, with TRBD1 matching over 7 bases. Germline trimming cut 5 bases from V and 6 bases from J; bases unmatched to any gene: 4. Per germline, CDR1 SGHVS and CDR2 FNYEAQ. The CDR3 length is 14 residues. The CDR3 reads CASSPGTANSPLHF. CDR3 DNA sequence: TGTGCCAGCAGCCCCGGGACAGCTAATTCACCCCTCCACTTT.